This T cell receptor beta chain was found in a study of blood T cell repertoires in COVID-19. As for the study in general: Some COVID-19 samples were acute and others convalescent; all came from the United States, Italy and Spain.

Sequencing was performed with immunoSEQ multiplex PCR; in TCRdb, only in-frame clones are kept and a portion is missing. The table has approximately 200,000 clones, approximately 85% seen once. The CDR3 contains 15 residues. Per the germline V gene, CDR1 is SGHTA and CDR2 is FQGNSA. Trimming left V 0 bases short and J 5 bases short, with 13 bases between. The origin of this receptor is a human donor with active or convalescent COVID-19. The donor label of this sample is uncertain. The sample comprised peripheral blood. The V gene is TRBV7-2, the J gene TRBJ2-5, with D possibly matching TRBD1 (6 bases). As DNA, the CDR3 is TGTGCCAGCAGCTTAGCGGCGGCAGGGGTTGAGACCCAGTACTTC. This gives the protein CASSLAAAGVETQYF. The entire variable domain, with the rest obtained from reference TRBV7-2 and TRBJ2-5, is as follows: GAGVSQSPSNKVTEKGKDVELRCDPISGHTALYWYRQSLGQGLEFLIYFQGNSAPDKSGLPSDRFSAERTGGSVSTLTIQRTQQEDSAVYLCASSLAAAGVETQYFGPGTRLLVL.